This T cell receptor beta chain derives from a study of blood T cell repertoires in COVID-19 (dated by TCRdb to the early 2020s). A note on the overall study: Samples from collaborators originated in the United States, Italy and Spain and spanned both the acute and convalescent phases of COVID-19. Where HLA class I and class II types were available, the types were taken from metadata supplied by the sample provider, not from assay-based typing. A freely available public database, intended as a resource for researchers studying the immune response to SARS-CoV-2, is where the repertoires were released. The prospective study material was composed of cDNA or gDNA derived from T cells, B-cell-depleted T cells, or PBMCs. Subjects who had been exposed to COVID-19, were actively infected with it, or had recovered from it provided the deeply sampled blood TCRbeta repertoires that made up the dataset. The samples were drawn from two sources: the first 160 participants of the ongoing ImmuneRACE study, and fewer than 1,500 subjects contributed by 6 global collaborators. A de-identified subject ID, COVID-19 status, age in years and sex were almost always included in the sample metadata.

Participants in the prospective study were aged about 18 to 95 years, lived in more than 20 United States geographic areas, and enrolled through a virtual design. In the prospective study, participants were assigned to cohorts based on the clinical history participants reported in a screening survey and a study questionnaire. Recovered participants in ImmuneRACE Cohort 3 were defined as having two consecutive negative NP/OP PCR tests, clearance from a healthcare professional, or resolution of symptoms. Mobile phlebotomists in the prospective study collected whole blood, serum and a nasopharyngeal or oropharyngeal swab from every participant. Additional blood draws and questionnaires over a roughly two-month period could optionally be provided by prospective study participants. Blood samples from the prospective study were shipped frozen or at room temperature prior to DNA extraction. Beyond this particular receptor, the publication reports: The amount of clinical and demographic metadata varied by source and participant and was provided uncurated.

The CDR3, cysteine through phenylalanine, is 13 amino acids long. Just the 39-base CDR3 DNA is kept, in frame starting at base 1. V is clipped by 4 bases and J by 9 bases, and the sequence between their germline boundaries is 10 bases long. From a lookup of the germline V gene (reference sequence), CDR1 and CDR2 are SEHNR and FQNEAQ. TCRbeta CDR3 regions were amplified from genomic DNA by means of the immunoSEQ Assay, a bias-controlled multiplex PCR. In the original analysis: The number of nucleated cells in each sample was estimated by amplification of reference gene primers within the assay. To quantify the absolute abundance of each unique TCRbeta CDR3 rearrangement, sequence reads were collapsed and filtered. For each sample, productive Simpson clonality was calculated as the square root of Simpson's diversity index over productive rearrangements. TCRdb carries this immuneACCESS record with in-frame sequences only. Its versions omit some clonotypes, under half of them owing to an unresolved V gene in the studies checked, with the rest unexplained. The V and J calls and the clone size are those of that table, but D and trimming were determined from the DNA. This sample holds under 350,000 clones; roughly 90% were observed only once. The ten largest make up 2% to 3% of the sample.

On this clone: The clone's antigen remains unknown. Per-nucleotide qualities are absent, and no much larger clonotype sits a single base away.

The V gene is TRBV7-9 and the J gene is TRBJ1-6, with a tentative D gene TRBD1 over 5 matching bases. The TCR comes from a man between 60 and 75 years old who had recovered from COVID-19. The source material was PBMCs or T cells enriched from blood (not recorded which). The CDR3 reads as follows: CASSSTQVSPLHF. The bases are TGTGCCAGCAGCTCTACACAGGTTTCACCCCTCCACTTT.